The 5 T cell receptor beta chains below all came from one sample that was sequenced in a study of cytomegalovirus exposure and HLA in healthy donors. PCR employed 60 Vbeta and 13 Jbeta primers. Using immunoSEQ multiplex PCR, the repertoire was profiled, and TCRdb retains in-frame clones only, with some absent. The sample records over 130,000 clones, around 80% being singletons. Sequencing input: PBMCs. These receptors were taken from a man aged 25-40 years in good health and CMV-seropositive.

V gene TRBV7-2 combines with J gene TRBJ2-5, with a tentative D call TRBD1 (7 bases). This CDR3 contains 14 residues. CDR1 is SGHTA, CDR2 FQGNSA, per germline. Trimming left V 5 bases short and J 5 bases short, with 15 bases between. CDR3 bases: TGTGCCAGCAGCCCCCCCGGGGGACAGGAGACCCAGTACTTC. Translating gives CASSPPGGQETQYF.

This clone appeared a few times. The CDR3 nucleotides are TGTGCCAGCAGCCTGTCGGGTAGATTTGGAAACACCATATATTTT. It specifies CASSLSGRFGNTIYF. The chain recombines TRBV5-4 with TRBJ1-3; D gene ambiguous. Trimming took 4 bases from V and 3 from J, leaving 14 bases between them. Germline values: CDR1 SGHNT, CDR2 YYREEE (reference sequence). This CDR3 spans 15 amino acids. Using reference TRBV5-4 and TRBJ1-3 for the parts outside the CDR3, the full variable domain is ETGVTQSPTHLIKTRGQQVTLRCSSQSGHNTVSWYQQALGQGPQFIFQYYREEENGRGNFPPRFSGLQFPNYSSELNVNALELDDSALYLCASSLSGRFGNTIYFGEGSWLTVV.

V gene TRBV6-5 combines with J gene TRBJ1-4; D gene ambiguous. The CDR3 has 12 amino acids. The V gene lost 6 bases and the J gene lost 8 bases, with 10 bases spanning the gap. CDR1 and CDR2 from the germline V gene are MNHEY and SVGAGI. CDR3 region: CASRSYREKLFF. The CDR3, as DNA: TGTGCCAGCAGGAGCTACAGAGAAAAACTGTTTTTT.

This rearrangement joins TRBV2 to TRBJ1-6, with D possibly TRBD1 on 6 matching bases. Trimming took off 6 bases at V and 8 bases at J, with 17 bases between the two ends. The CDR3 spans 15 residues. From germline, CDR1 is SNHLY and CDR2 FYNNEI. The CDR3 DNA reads TGTGCCAGCAGGCCCCAGGGGTTAACGGATTCACCCCTCCACTTT. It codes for CASRPQGLTDSPLHF.

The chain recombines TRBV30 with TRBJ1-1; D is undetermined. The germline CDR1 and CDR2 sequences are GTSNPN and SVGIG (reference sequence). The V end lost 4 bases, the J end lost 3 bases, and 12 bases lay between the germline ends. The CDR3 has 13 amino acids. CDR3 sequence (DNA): TGTGCCTGGACCGTAACCGGGTACACTGAAGCTTTCTTT. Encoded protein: CAWTVTGYTEAFF.